The 5 T cell receptor beta chains below all came from one sample that was sequenced in a study of graft-versus-host responses after intestinal transplantation. Some clones are missing from TCRdb's copy, which holds only in-frame ones; the method was immunoSEQ multiplex PCR. The sample carries some 110,000 clones, approximately 90% recorded once. No antigen is known for these receptors. Material: unstimulated CD4+ T cells sorted from spleen or lymph node cells, obtained before transplant. Source of these receptors: a human donor who was the organ donor for an intestinal transplant.

The chain couples TRBV27 to TRBJ1-6, with D tentatively TRBD1 (5 bases). The V gene's germline CDR1 is MNHEY and CDR2 SMNVEV (reference sequence). V was clipped by 5 bases and J by 10 bases, with 15 bases between them. The CDR3 length is 14 residues. In DNA form, the CDR3 reads TGTGCCAGCAGTGCCCAGGGATTGGTCTCACCCCTCCACTTT. This gives the protein CASSAQGLVSPLHF.

The rearrangement uses TRBV7-2 and TRBJ1-1; unclear D gene. The CDR3 length is 14 residues. V dropped 6 bases and J dropped 1 base, with 12 bases sitting between them. Per the germline V gene, CDR1 is SGHTA and CDR2 is FQGNSA. The CDR3 nucleotides read TGTGCCAGCAGTTCCGCACTCGCGAACACTGAAGCTTTCTTT. It specifies CASSSALANTEAFF.

CDR3 residues: CASILIPGTSDYEQYF. In DNA, the CDR3 is TGTGCCAGCATTCTCATTCCCGGGACTAGCGACTACGAGCAGTACTTC. The rearrangement uses TRBV21-1 and TRBJ2-7; TRBD2, as called in the table, went unchecked against the DNA. TRBV21-1 is described as a pseudogene. This CDR3 has 16 residues.

The V gene is TRBV7-2, the J gene TRBJ2-5; 11 bases match TRBD2. The J call is in doubt because the DNA end fits TRBJ2-7 better. The length of the CDR3 is 15 residues. CDR1 and CDR2 from the germline V gene are SGHTA and FQGNSA. Written as DNA, the CDR3 is TGTGCCAGCAGCTTACTAGCGGGAGGACACTACGAGCAGTACTTC. Protein sequence: CASSLLAGGHYEQYF.

The chain employs TRBV6-4 and TRBJ2-1, with D perhaps being TRBD1 or TRBD2 (6 bases each). V shed 4 bases and J shed 4 bases, with 17 bases lying between them. Germline loops: CDR1 MRHNA, CDR2 SNTAGT. The CDR3 is 16 residues long. CDR3 bases: TGTGCCAGCAGTGGCACCTTCAGGGGAGGATACAATGAGCAGTTCTTC. It is translated as CASSGTFRGGYNEQFF.